The 26 T cell receptor beta chains below come from one sample, sequenced in a study of regulatory T cells in long-lasting Graves disease. Construction of the TCR beta libraries employed iRepertoire HTBI primers in conjunction with Arm-PCR of CDR3 regions. TCRdb itself ran the multiplex PCR reads through MiXCR, one entry per CDR3 protein. The sample lists 520,000 or so distinct CDR3 sequences, 12% seen once, with roughly 8.9% in the top ten. Time point reported: newly diagnosed GD, antithyroid drugs for less than 3 months. Researchers made the TCR library from RNA that was extracted from PBMCs. The same data also went into a second study, on T cells in Graves' hyperthyroidism and ophthalmopathy.

Source: peripheral blood mononuclear cells (PBMCs), taken at new diagnosis, from a patient treated with antithyroid drugs. The source of these receptors is a woman between 25 and 40 years old with Graves disease.

There are many counts of this clonotype. The V call is TRBV7-2, the J call TRBJ2-1; D not certain. This CDR3 contains 15 residues. From germline, CDR1 is SGHTA and CDR2 FQGNSA. V lost 6 bases and J 9 bases, leaving 21 bases between the germline ends. CDR3 nucleotides: TGTGCCAGCAGGTACACGGGTCGAAGAGTTAGTGAGCAGTTCTTC. Translating it yields CASRYTGRRVSEQFF.

This clonotype was found many times. The chain employs TRBV28 and TRBJ2-5; tentatively, D is TRBD1 or TRBD2 (5 bases each). Trimming took 5 bases from V and 7 from J, leaving 17 bases between them. The length of the CDR3 is 14 residues. Germline V gene data show CDR1 as MDHEN and CDR2 as SYDVKM. The CDR3 protein is CASSHRGTMGTQYF. The CDR3 DNA is TGTGCCAGCAGTCACCGTGGGACGATGGGGACCCAGTACTTC.

This clonotype was recorded many times. The chain joins TRBV7-9 to TRBJ2-7, with D unresolved. This CDR3 has 16 residues. Germline V gene lookup returns CDR1 SEHNR and CDR2 FQNEAQ (reference sequence). V dropped 0 bases and J dropped 3 bases, with 15 bases sitting between them. Here the CDR3 DNA reads TGTGCCAGCAGCTTAGCGTATGGGTCAGTTTACTACGAGCAGTACTTC. It encodes CASSLAYGSVYYEQYF.

This clonotype was counted many times. This chain uses TRBV30 with TRBJ2-5, with 11 bases matching TRBD1. Germline V gene lookup returns CDR1 GTSNPN and CDR2 SVGIG (reference sequence). CDR3 length equals 13 residues. In DNA form, the CDR3 reads TGTGCTTCGGACAGGGGGCGTTTGGAGACCCAGTACTTC. Protein product: CASDRGRLETQYF.

This clonotype showed up just a few times. The chain couples TRBV19 to TRBJ1-2, with 9 bases that match TRBD1. There are 14 residues in the CDR3. Unmatched junction bases numbered 5, after V lost 5 bases and J lost 4 bases. Per germline, CDR1 LNHDA and CDR2 SQIVND (reference sequence). The CDR3 loop reads CASSAGTGSYGYTF. The DNA for the CDR3 is TGTGCCAGTAGTGCCGGGACAGGGAGCTATGGCTACACCTTC.

A few counts support this clonotype. The chain employs TRBV13 and TRBJ1-1; D call uncertain. V was clipped by 0 bases and J by 7 bases, with 9 bases between them. The germline V gene has CDR1 PRHDT and CDR2 FYEKMQ (reference sequence). The CDR3 covers 13 residues. The CDR3 reads CASSLGKPREAFF. CDR3 DNA: TGTGCCAGCAGCTTAGGCAAACCTCGTGAAGCTTTCTTT.

The chain recombines TRBV20-1 with TRBJ2-7, with TRBD2 identical over 13 bases. The junction had 3 bases not matched to a gene; V was cut back by 6 bases and J by 1 base. The CDR3 loop spans 14 amino acids. Germline V gives CDR1 DFQATT, CDR2 SNEGSKA (reference sequence). CDR3 residues: CSAGTSGDSYEQYF. For the CDR3, the DNA is TGCAGTGCCGGGACTAGCGGGGATTCCTACGAGCAGTACTTC.

The J gene is TRBJ1-1, the V gene TRBV30, with 7 bases matching TRBD1. Trimming took 3 bases from V and 5 from J; bases not matched to a gene: 9. CDR1 GTSNPN and CDR2 SVGIG come from the germline V gene (reference sequence). The CDR3 sequence is 14 residues long. CDR3 nucleotides: TGTGCCTGGAGGCAAACCCACAGGGGAACTGAAGCTTTCTTT. It is translated as CAWRQTHRGTEAFF. The complete variable domain, with remaining parts taken from reference TRBV30 and TRBJ1-1, reads SQTIHQWPATLVQPVGSPLSLECTVEGTSNPNLYWYRQAAGRGLQLLFYSVGIGQISSEVPQNLSASRPQDRQFILSSKKLLLSDSGFYLCAWRQTHRGTEAFFGQGTRLTVV.

This clonotype has a count of ten or more. The chain has TRBV19 and TRBJ2-3, with 7 bases identical to TRBD1. The CDR3 extends over 16 amino acids. Germline V gives CDR1 LNHDA, CDR2 SQIVND (reference sequence). The V segment lost 6 bases and the J segment 1 base; nucleotides outside the gene matches: 10. CDR3 in amino acids: CASSRTGTARTDTQYF. The CDR3 DNA is TGTGCCAGTAGCCGGACCGGGACAGCCCGCACAGATACGCAGTATTTT.

Ten or more counts support this clonotype. The chain recombines TRBV9 with TRBJ2-1; 9 bases fit TRBD2. Germline CDR1 reads SGDLS; CDR2 reads YYNGEE. V lost 3 bases, J lost 0 bases, and 4 bases stayed unmatched. The CDR3 is 16 residues long. CDR3 DNA sequence: TGTGCCAGCAGCGCCGGTAGCGGGAGCTCCTACAATGAGCAGTTCTTC. Translating it yields CASSAGSGSSYNEQFF.

This clonotype was seen ten or more times. The chain couples TRBV10-3 to TRBJ2-1; 9 bases line up with TRBD2. V lost 9 bases, J lost 0 bases, and 15 bases stayed unmatched. This CDR3 is built from 18 residues. Germline values: CDR1 ENHRY, CDR2 SYGVKD. The CDR3 region has the DNA TGTGCCATTAGCACGGGGCTAGCGGGACCTACCTCCTACAATGAGCAGTTCTTC. Protein: CAISTGLAGPTSYNEQFF.

This clonotype was detected ten times or more. This chain joins TRBV5-1 and TRBJ2-1; 9 nucleotides match TRBD2. This CDR3 contains 16 residues. The ends lost 3 bases at V and 8 bases at J; junction bases unmatched: 12. Germline V lookup: CDR1 SGHRS, CDR2 YFSETQ. The CDR3, as DNA: TGCGCCAGCAGCTGGGCAGGGACTAGCCCAGAGGATGAGCAGTTCTTC. Its protein is CASSWAGTSPEDEQFF. The complete variable domain, with remaining parts taken from reference TRBV5-1 and TRBJ2-1, reads KAGVTQTPRYLIKTRGQQVTLSCSPISGHRSVSWYQQTPGQGLQFLFEYFSETQRNKGNFPGRFSGRQFSNSRSEMNVSTLELGDSALYLCASSWAGTSPEDEQFFGPGTRLTVL.

Ten or more counts support this clonotype. The chain recombines TRBV11-2 with TRBJ2-2; no definite D call. V was cut by 1 base and J by 13 bases, with 7 bases left in between. The germline CDR1 and CDR2 sequences are SGHAT and FQNNGV. The CDR3 is 11 amino acids. The CDR3 is CASSLVEVLFF. DNA for the CDR3: TGTGCCAGCAGCTTAGTCGAGGTGCTGTTTTTT.

This clonotype was seen a few times. The genes are TRBV19 and TRBJ2-1; 7 bases map to TRBD2. The V gene's germline CDR1 is LNHDA and CDR2 SQIVND (reference sequence). Trimming cost V 3 bases and J 4 bases; bases outside gene matches: 21. The CDR3 sequence is 20 residues long. The CDR3 nucleotides are TGTGCCAGTAGTATTTCTCCAGGGTTGATACCGGGAGGTCAGTACAATGAGCAGTTCTTC. Translation gives CASSISPGLIPGGQYNEQFF.

The rearrangement links TRBV5-5 to TRBJ2-1; 9 nucleotides line up with TRBD2. This CDR3 region has 15 residues. Germline assignment: CDR1 SGHKS and CDR2 YYEKEE (reference sequence). Trimming cost V 3 bases and J 3 bases; bases outside gene matches: 4. The CDR3 spells CASSSGTSLYNEQFF. The DNA for the CDR3 is TGTGCCAGCAGCTCCGGGACTAGCCTCTACAATGAGCAGTTCTTC.

At least ten counts were recorded for this clonotype. J is TRBJ2-7 and V is TRBV5-1; 16 positions match TRBD2. CDR3 length: 16 amino acids. Germline V gene data show CDR1 as SGHRS and CDR2 as YFSETQ. J was trimmed by 9 bases and V by 4 bases; bases with no gene match: 10. CDR3 DNA: TGCGCCAGCAGCCAGACCGGGACTAGCGGGAGGGCGCGGCAGTACTTC. Translating it yields CASSQTGTSGRARQYF.

This chain connects TRBV5-1 to TRBJ2-5; 7 bases line up with TRBD1. With 0 bases clipped from V and 5 bases from J, the junction kept 7 bases outside the gene matches. The CDR3 loop spans 15 amino acids. Germline V gene data show CDR1 as SGHRS and CDR2 as YFSETQ. The CDR3 nucleotides are TGCGCCAGCAGCTTGGTGCCAGGGGGTGGGGAGACCCAGTACTTC. Encoded protein: CASSLVPGGGETQYF.

This chain connects TRBV28 to TRBJ1-4; D might be TRBD1 (5 bases). Per germline, CDR1 MDHEN and CDR2 SYDVKM. CDR3 length: 15 amino acids. Trimming shortened V by 3 bases and J by 3 bases, and 11 bases separated the two germline ends. In DNA, the CDR3 is TGTGCCAGCAGTTTGCAGGGAGTAGCTAATGAAAAACTGTTTTTT. Its protein product is CASSLQGVANEKLFF.

This CDR3 reads CASSLHPRQGRFYGYTF. CDR3 nucleotides: TGTGCCAGCAGCTTGCACCCAAGACAGGGTCGATTCTATGGCTACACCTTC. V and J are TRBV5-4 and TRBJ1-2; 7 nucleotides agree with TRBD1. The CDR3 totals 17 residues. The V segment lost 1 base and the J segment 4 bases; nucleotides outside the gene matches: 13. Germline V gene data show CDR1 as SGHNT and CDR2 as YYREEE (reference sequence).

The sample holds many counts of this clonotype. The genes are TRBV28 and TRBJ1-1; a possible D gene is TRBD1 (5 bases). Trimming took 7 bases from V and 6 from J, leaving 9 bases between them. Looked up from germline, CDR1 is MDHEN and CDR2 is SYDVKM. The CDR3 sequence is 11 residues long. The CDR3 here is CASTGDAEAFF. The DNA of the CDR3 is TGTGCCAGCACGGGGGATGCTGAAGCTTTCTTT.

This clonotype was recorded many times. V and J are TRBV7-9 and TRBJ2-7, with unresolved D. The CDR3 contains 14 residues. Germline assignment: CDR1 SEHNR and CDR2 FQNEAQ (reference sequence). The ends were cut back, 2 bases at V and 2 bases at J, with 10 bases in the middle. The CDR3 spells CASSLSPYPYEQYF. In nucleotides, the CDR3 is TGTGCCAGCAGCTTATCCCCCTACCCCTACGAGCAGTACTTC.

The J gene is TRBJ1-2, the V gene TRBV7-2, with 8 bases that match TRBD1. V gave up 6 bases and J gave up 4 bases; unmatched junction bases: 7. Germline V gene sequence: CDR1 SGHTA, CDR2 FQGNSA. CDR3 length equals 14 residues. The CDR3 spells CASRVTGTGYGYTF. CDR3 bases: TGTGCCAGCAGAGTTACCGGGACAGGCTATGGCTACACCTTC.

This clonotype was recorded at least ten times. The chain combines TRBV7-8 with TRBJ2-7, with D possibly being TRBD1 (6 bases). V lost 6 bases to trimming and J lost 2 bases, with 20 bases between them. Germline V CDR1 and CDR2: SGHVS, FQNEAQ. The CDR3 runs 16 residues. The CDR3 DNA reads as TGTGCCAGCAGGAGCTCCGGGACACCTGGACCCTACGAGCAGTACTTC. Protein sequence: CASRSSGTPGPYEQYF.

V is TRBV7-9 and J is TRBJ1-5; TRBD1 might be the D (6 bases). The CDR3 extends over 16 amino acids. The V gene's germline CDR1 is SEHNR and CDR2 FQNEAQ (reference sequence). V lost 5 bases to trimming and J lost 3 bases, with 17 bases between them. The CDR3 DNA is TGTGCCAGCAGCGCCGAGACAGGTTTCCCCAATCAGCCCCAGCATTTT. This gives the protein CASSAETGFPNQPQHF.

To note about this clonotype: With a much larger clone just one base away, this may be a read error. The chain recombines TRBV4-1 with TRBJ2-3; no reliable D call. The CDR3 loop spans 13 amino acids. Germline V gene sequence: CDR1 MGHRA, CDR2 YSYEKL. The CDR3 reads CASSLHPLDMQYF. The DNA of the CDR3 is TGCGCCAGCAGCTTACACCCGCTGGATATGCAGTATTTT.

This clonotype was counted at least ten times. The gene calls are TRBV11-2 and TRBJ1-5; a possible D gene is TRBD1 (5 bases). The CDR3 runs to 14 residues. Germline V gene sequence: CDR1 SGHAT, CDR2 FQNNGV. Trimming stripped 4 bases from V and 5 bases from J, with 12 bases between. CDR3 residues: CASSCPGSDQPQHF. CDR3 DNA: TGTGCCAGCAGCTGCCCAGGGTCCGATCAGCCCCAGCATTTT.